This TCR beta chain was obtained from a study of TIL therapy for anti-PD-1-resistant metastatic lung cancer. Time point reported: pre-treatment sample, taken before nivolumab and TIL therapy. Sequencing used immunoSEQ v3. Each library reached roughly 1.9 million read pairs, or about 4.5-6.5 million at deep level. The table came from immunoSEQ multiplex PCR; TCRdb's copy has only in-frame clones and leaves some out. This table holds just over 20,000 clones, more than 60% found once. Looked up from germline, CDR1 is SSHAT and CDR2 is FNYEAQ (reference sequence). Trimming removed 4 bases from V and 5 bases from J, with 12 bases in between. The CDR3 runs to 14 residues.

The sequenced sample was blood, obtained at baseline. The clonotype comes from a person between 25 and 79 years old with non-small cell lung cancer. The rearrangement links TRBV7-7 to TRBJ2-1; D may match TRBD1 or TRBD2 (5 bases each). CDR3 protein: CASSSGTINNEQFF. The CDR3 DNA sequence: TGTGCCAGCAGCTCCGGGACGATTAACAATGAGCAGTTCTTC.